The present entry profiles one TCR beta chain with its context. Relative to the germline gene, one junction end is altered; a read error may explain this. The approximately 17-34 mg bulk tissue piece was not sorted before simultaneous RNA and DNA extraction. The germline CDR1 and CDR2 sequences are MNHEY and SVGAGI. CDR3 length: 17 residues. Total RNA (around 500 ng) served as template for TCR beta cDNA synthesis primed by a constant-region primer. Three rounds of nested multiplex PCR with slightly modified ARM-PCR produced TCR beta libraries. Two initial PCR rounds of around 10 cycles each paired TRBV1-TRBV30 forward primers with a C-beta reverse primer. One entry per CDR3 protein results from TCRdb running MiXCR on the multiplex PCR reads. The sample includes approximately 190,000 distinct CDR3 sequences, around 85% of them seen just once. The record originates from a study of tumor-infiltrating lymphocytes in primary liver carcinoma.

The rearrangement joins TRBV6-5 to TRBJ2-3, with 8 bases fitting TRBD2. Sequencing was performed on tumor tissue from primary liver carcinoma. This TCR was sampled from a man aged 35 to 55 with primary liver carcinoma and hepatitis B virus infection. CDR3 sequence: CTSSSLPLSGGIDTQYF. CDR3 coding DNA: TGTACCAGCAGTTCACTCCCCCTAAGCGGGGGTATAGATACGCAGTATTTT.